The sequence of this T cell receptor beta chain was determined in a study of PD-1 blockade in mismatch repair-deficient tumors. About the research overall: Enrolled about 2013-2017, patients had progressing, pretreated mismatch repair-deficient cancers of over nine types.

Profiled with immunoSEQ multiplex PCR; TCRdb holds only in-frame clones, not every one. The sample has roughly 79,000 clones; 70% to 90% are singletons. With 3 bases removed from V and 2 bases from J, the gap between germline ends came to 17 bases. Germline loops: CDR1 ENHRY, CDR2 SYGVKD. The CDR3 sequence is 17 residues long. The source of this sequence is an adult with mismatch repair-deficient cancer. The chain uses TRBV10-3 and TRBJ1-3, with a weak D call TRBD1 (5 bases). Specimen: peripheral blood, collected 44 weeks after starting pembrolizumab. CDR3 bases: TGTGCCATCAGTGAAGGCGCTCCGGGGGGAACTGGAAACACCATATATTTT. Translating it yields CAISEGAPGGTGNTIYF.